A selection of T cell receptor beta chains follows, all from one sample in a study of OX40 agonist ivuxolimab in advanced cancers. The repertoire was sequenced with immunoSEQ multiplex PCR; TCRdb's copy has only in-frame clones and lacks some. The sample lists 130,000 or so clones, about 92% occurring once. The sequenced sample was CD4+ or CD8+ T cells sorted from blood, obtained in a trial of the OX40 agonist ivuxolimab. Every receptor here comes from an adult with an advanced solid tumor such as melanoma, head and neck, liver or kidney cancer. Each CDR3 is given with its conserved first and last residue. The D gene is left open where the match is weak. The size field is filled for only some rows; it gives once, few, many or a size class.

>TRBD2|TRBJ2-3|.|TRBV11-2
CASSLGGGPGLAGTDTQYF
TGTGCCAGCAGCTTAGGGGGGGGCCCGGGACTAGCGGGCACAGATACGCAGTATTTT
>.|TRBJ1-1|.|TRBV29-1
CSGRGDTEAFF
TGCAGCGGGAGGGGGGACACTGAAGCTTTCTTT
>TRBD1|TRBJ2-5|.|TRBV5-1
CASSLGQGETQYF
TGCGCCAGCAGCTTGGGACAGGGGGAGACCCAGTACTTC
>.|TRBJ2-3|.|TRBV7-2
CASSAVGPPFADTQYF
TGTGCCAGCAGCGCCGTGGGACCGCCTTTCGCAGATACGCAGTATTTT
>TRBD2|TRBJ2-1|.|TRBV7-9
CASSFTRGGREQFF
TGTGCCAGCAGCTTTACGCGGGGGGGCCGAGAGCAGTTCTTC
>TRBD1|TRBJ2-7|.|TRBV19
CASTRTGSYEQYF
TGTGCCAGTACCAGGACAGGCTCCTACGAGCAGTACTTC
>.|TRBJ2-3|once|TRBV5-6
CASSPPWADTQYF
TGTGCCAGCAGCCCCCCCTGGGCAGATACGCAGTATTTT
>.|TRBJ2-7|.|TRBV7-9
CASSLFPGEQYF
TGTGCCAGCAGCTTGTTTCCGGGAGAGCAGTACTTC
>TRBD2|TRBJ2-7|.|TRBV2
CASSDRPSGSNEQYF
TGTGCCAGCAGTGATCGTCCTAGCGGGAGTAACGAGCAGTACTTC
>TRBD2|TRBJ2-2|.|TRBV19
CASSFRTSGSSTGELFF
TGTGCCAGTAGTTTCCGGACTAGCGGGAGCTCCACCGGGGAGCTGTTTTTT
>TRBD1|TRBJ2-5|.|TRBV19
CASSIDRGIGETQYF
TGTGCCAGTAGTATCGACAGGGGCATTGGAGAGACCCAGTACTTC
>.|TRBJ2-7|.|TRBV28
CASSQGEGEQYF
TGTGCCAGCAGCCAGGGGGAGGGCGAGCAGTACTTC
>.|TRBJ2-1|.|TRBV25-1
CASRNYNEQFF
TGTGCCAGCAGAAATTACAATGAGCAGTTCTTC
>.|TRBJ2-3|.|TRBV6-5
CAGSRGITDTQYF
TGTGCCGGTAGTCGGGGGATCACAGATACGCAGTATTTT
>TRBD2|TRBJ2-1|once|TRBV7-6
CASSPISGSYNEQFF
TGTGCCAGCAGCCCGATTAGCGGGAGTTACAATGAGCAGTTCTTC
>.|TRBJ1-4|.|TRBV19
CASSIAAGHNEKLFF
TGTGCCAGTAGTATCGCGGCAGGGCATAATGAAAAACTGTTTTTT
>.|TRBJ2-5|.|TRBV27
CASSLLGGKETQYF
TGTGCCAGCAGTTTATTAGGGGGGAAGGAGACCCAGTACTTC
>.|TRBJ2-1|.|TRBV6-5
CASSRPGQTEQFF
TGTGCCAGCAGCCGACCGGGGCAGACGGAGCAGTTCTTC
>TRBD2|TRBJ2-5|.|TRBV4-1
CASSQLGLAGHTGRSETQYF
TGCGCCAGCAGCCAACTAGGACTAGCGGGACACACCGGGAGATCAGAGACCCAGTACTTC
>.|TRBJ2-1|once|TRBV4-2
CASSPTFAGTVSSYNEQFF
TGTGCCAGCAGCCCGACCTTCGCGGGGACGGTGAGCTCCTACAATGAGCAGTTCTTC
>.|TRBJ1-2|.|TRBV5-1
CASSFGRLYGYTF
TGCGCCAGCAGCTTTGGACGCCTCTATGGCTACACCTTC
>.|TRBJ1-5|.|TRBV10-3
CAISEQGNGQPQHF
TGCGCCATCAGTGAACAGGGTAATGGTCAGCCCCAGCATTTT
>.|TRBJ2-7|.|TRBV28
CASSLGSREQYF
TGTGCCAGCAGTTTAGGGTCGAGGGAGCAGTACTTC
>.|TRBJ1-5|.|TRBV4-2
CASSQGTGNQPQHF
TGTGCCAGCAGCCAAGGGACAGGCAATCAGCCCCAGCATTTT
>.|TRBJ2-7|.|TRBV7-3
CASSPQGRGYEQYF
TGTGCCAGCAGCCCGCAGGGTAGGGGCTACGAGCAGTACTTC
>.|TRBJ1-3|.|TRBV9
CASSISRSGNTIYF
TGTGCCAGCAGCATTTCCCGCTCTGGAAACACCATATATTTT
>.|TRBJ2-7|.|TRBV14
CASSPQVTYEQYF
TGTGCCAGCAGCCCACAGGTAACCTACGAGCAGTACTTC
>.|TRBJ1-2|once|TRBV5-6
CASSLGTALDPYGYTF
TGTGCCAGCAGCTTGGGGACCGCTCTAGACCCTTATGGCTACACCTTC
>.|TRBJ1-1|.|TRBV7-8
CASSFYKNTEAFF
TGTGCCAGCAGCTTTTACAAGAACACTGAAGCTTTCTTT
>TRBD2|TRBJ2-3|.|TRBV5-4
CASSFRLASSTDTQYF
TGTGCCAGCAGCTTTAGACTAGCGAGTAGCACAGATACGCAGTATTTT
>.|TRBJ2-7|few|TRBV25-1
CASTGSYEQYF
TGTGCCAGCACGGGGTCCTACGAGCAGTACTTC
>TRBD1|TRBJ2-3|once|TRBV18
CASSRAGGWDTDTQYF
TGTGCCAGCTCACGTGCAGGGGGTTGGGACACAGATACGCAGTATTTT
>.|TRBJ1-2|.|TRBV7-2
CASSSPSALGLEYTF
TGTGCCAGCAGCTCACCGTCAGCTCTAGGCCTTGAGTACACCTTC
>.|TRBJ2-1|.|TRBV29-1
CSVVGGRASYNEQFF
TGCAGCGTTGTGGGCGGGCGGGCTTCCTACAATGAGCAGTTCTTC
>TRBD2|TRBJ2-1|.|TRBV7-3
CASSLSGRTDNEQFF
TGTGCCAGCAGCTTAAGCGGGAGAACCGACAATGAGCAGTTCTTC
>TRBD1|TRBJ2-3|.|TRBV6-6
CASSYSGTGAPDTQYF
TGTGCCAGCAGTTACTCGGGGACAGGGGCCCCAGATACGCAGTATTTT
>.|TRBJ1-1|.|TRBV5-4
CASTPPTQGRTEAFF
TGTGCCAGCACTCCCCCCACCCAGGGTCGCACTGAAGCTTTCTTT
>TRBD1|TRBJ1-2|.|TRBV11-2
CASSLTGGIYGYTF
TGTGCCAGCAGCTTGACAGGGGGGATCTATGGCTACACCTTC
>TRBD2|TRBJ2-1|.|TRBV4-1
CASSSPTSGRKIEQFF
TGCGCCAGCAGCTCCCCGACTAGCGGGAGGAAAATTGAGCAGTTCTTC
>.|TRBJ2-5|.|TRBV30
CAWSWEGQGARETQYF
TGTGCCTGGAGTTGGGAGGGTCAGGGGGCGCGGGAGACCCAGTACTTC
>.|TRBJ1-1|.|TRBV2
CASTPAFRAGEAFF
TGTGCCAGCACACCGGCGTTTAGGGCGGGGGAAGCTTTCTTT
>.|TRBJ1-5|few|TRBV6-5
CAAGRQPQHF
TGTGCCGCTGGCCGTCAGCCCCAGCATTTT
>.|TRBJ2-7|.|TRBV30
CAWGAGLSYEQYF
TGTGCCTGGGGGGCAGGGCTTTCCTACGAGCAGTACTTC
>.|TRBJ1-2|.|TRBV28
CASSLSWQGYGYTF
TGTGCCAGCAGTTTAAGCTGGCAGGGCTATGGCTACACCTTC
>.|TRBJ2-3|.|TRBV9
CASSVNSFTDTQYF
TGTGCCAGCAGCGTCAACAGCTTCACAGATACGCAGTATTTT
>.|TRBJ1-2|.|TRBV10-3
CAISEREDSYGYTF
TGTGCCATCAGTGAGCGTGAAGACAGCTATGGCTACACCTTC
>.|TRBJ2-2|.|TRBV9
CASSALYTGELFF
TGTGCCAGCAGCGCCCTTTACACCGGGGAGCTGTTTTTT
>TRBD1|TRBJ2-7|once|TRBV7-3
CASSPGQADYEQYF
TGTGCCAGCAGCCCGGGACAGGCGGACTACGAGCAGTACTTC
>.|TRBJ1-2|once|TRBV11-2
CASSLSGYGYTF
TGTGCCAGCAGCTTGTCGGGCTATGGCTACACCTTC
>.|TRBJ1-6|.|TRBV5-1
CASSSTGPATDSPLHF
TGCGCCAGCAGCTCCACAGGGCCAGCAACGGATTCACCCCTCCACTTT
>TRBD1|TRBJ2-5|.|TRBV5-6
CASNKIDDRGQETQYF
TGTGCCAGCAACAAAATAGATGACAGGGGGCAAGAGACCCAGTACTTC
>.|TRBJ2-5|.|TRBV7-9
CASSLNPRTEETQYF
TGTGCCAGCAGCTTAAATCCTCGGACAGAAGAGACCCAGTACTTC
>.|TRBJ2-3|.|TRBV4-2
CASSLGTADTQYF
TGTGCCAGCAGCTTAGGGACTGCAGATACGCAGTATTTT
>.|TRBJ2-2|.|TRBV28
CASSLDFGGGASNWNTGELFF
TGTGCCAGCAGTTTAGATTTTGGAGGGGGCGCCTCAAACTGGAACACCGGGGAGCTGTTTTTT
>.|TRBJ2-3|once|TRBV10-2
CASSDRQDTDTQYF
TGCGCCAGCAGTGACCGGCAGGACACAGATACGCAGTATTTT
>.|TRBJ2-7|.|TRBV6-5
CASSSPGRIFYEQYF
TGTGCCAGCAGTTCGCCCGGACGGATTTTCTACGAGCAGTACTTC
>.|TRBJ1-1|.|TRBV5-5
CASSLVAGRTEAFF
TGTGCCAGCAGCTTGGTGGCAGGGAGGACTGAAGCTTTCTTT